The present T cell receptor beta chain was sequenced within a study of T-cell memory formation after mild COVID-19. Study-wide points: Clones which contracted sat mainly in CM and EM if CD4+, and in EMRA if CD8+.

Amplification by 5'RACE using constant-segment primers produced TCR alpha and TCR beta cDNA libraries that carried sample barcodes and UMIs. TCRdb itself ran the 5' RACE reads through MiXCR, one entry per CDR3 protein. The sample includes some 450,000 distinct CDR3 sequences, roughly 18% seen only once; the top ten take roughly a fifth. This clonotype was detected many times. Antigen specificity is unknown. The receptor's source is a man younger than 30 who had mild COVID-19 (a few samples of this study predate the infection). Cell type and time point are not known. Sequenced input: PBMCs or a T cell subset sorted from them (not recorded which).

The CDR3 region has the DNA TGTGCCAGCAGTCCCGGACAGGGCGGAAAAGGCTACACCTTC. Protein: CASSPGQGGKGYTF. The chain recombines TRBV6-5 with TRBJ1-2; 8 bases are a match to TRBD1. Trimming at V came to 5 bases and at J to 8 bases, leaving 10 bases not matched to a gene. The CDR3 totals 14 residues. The V gene's germline CDR1 is MNHEY and CDR2 SVGAGI.